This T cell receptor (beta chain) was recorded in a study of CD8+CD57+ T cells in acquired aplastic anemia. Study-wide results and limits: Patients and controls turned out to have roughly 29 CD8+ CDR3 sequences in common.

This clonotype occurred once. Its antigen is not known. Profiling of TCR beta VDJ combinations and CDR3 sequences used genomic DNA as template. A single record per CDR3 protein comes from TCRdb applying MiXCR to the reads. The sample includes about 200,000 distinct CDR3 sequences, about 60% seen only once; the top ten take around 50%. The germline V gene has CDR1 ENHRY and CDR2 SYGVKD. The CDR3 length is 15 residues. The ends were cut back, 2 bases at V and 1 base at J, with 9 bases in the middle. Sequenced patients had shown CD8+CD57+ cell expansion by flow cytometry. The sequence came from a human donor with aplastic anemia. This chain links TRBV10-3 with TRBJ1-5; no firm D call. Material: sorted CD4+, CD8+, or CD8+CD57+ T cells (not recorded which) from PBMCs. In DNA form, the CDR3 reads TGTGCCATCAGTGAGGGATGGAGAAGCAATCAGCCCCAGCATTTT. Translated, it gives CAISEGWRSNQPQHF.